This T cell receptor beta chain is from a study of control samples from healthy donors and cancer patients. There are 13 residues in the CDR3. Deletions cut 2 bases from V and 3 bases from J, with 5 bases between. In germline, CDR1 is MNHNY, CDR2 SVGAGI (reference sequence). The data were produced by immunoSEQ multiplex PCR, yet TCRdb's version contains in-frame clones alone and is incomplete. In the table there are around 75,000 clones, over 75% of which are singletons. The TCR originated in a man over 45 in good health. J is TRBJ2-1 and V is TRBV6-6; D is undetermined. The specimen sequenced was blood. CDR3 sequence reads: CASSYGVYNEQFF. For the CDR3, the DNA is TGTGCCAGCAGTTACGGGGTCTACAATGAGCAGTTCTTC.